The next 26 T cell receptor beta chains were all read from a single sample in a study of spatial heterogeneity in lung cancer. TCRdb reprocessed the 5' RACE reads with MiXCR, giving one entry per CDR3 protein. Of 90,000 or so distinct CDR3 sequences in the sample, under 9% were seen once. Regarding time point: sample taken at primary tumor resection. Whole RNA was taken from tumor, nontumor lung or frozen PBMC; it was then sequenced unsorted. Sequencing used PBMCs, obtained at surgery. All receptors come from a male donor with early-stage non-small cell lung cancer.

This clonotype has only a few counts. J is TRBJ2-2 and V is TRBV4-2; 7 bases match TRBD2. Germline assignment: CDR1 LGHNA and CDR2 YNFKEQ. The CDR3 has 15 residues. V lost 4 bases, J lost 2 bases, and 4 bases stayed unmatched. For the CDR3, the DNA is TGTGCCAGCAGCCTCAGCGGGGTTAACACCGGGGAGCTGTTTTTT. This encodes CASSLSGVNTGELFF.

This clonotype was seen ten or more times. J is TRBJ2-7 and V is TRBV5-1; no clear D. In germline, CDR1 is SGHRS, CDR2 YFSETQ. The CDR3 runs 11 residues. The germline V and J ends were trimmed by 4 bases and 6 bases, with 8 bases remaining between them. The CDR3 coding sequence is TGCGCCAGCAGCCCCGACTCCGAGCAGTACTTC. Its translation: CASSPDSEQYF. The full variable domain, its missing parts supplied by reference TRBV5-1 and TRBJ2-7, is KAGVTQTPRYLIKTRGQQVTLSCSPISGHRSVSWYQQTPGQGLQFLFEYFSETQRNKGNFPGRFSGRQFSNSRSEMNVSTLELGDSALYLCASSPDSEQYFGPGTRLTVT.

The V and J genes are TRBV7-3 and TRBJ1-6; possibly TRBD1 for D (5 bases). Trimming removed 2 bases at V and 6 bases at J, with 11 bases between. The germline CDR1 and CDR2 sequences are SGHTA and FQGTGA. CDR3 size: 15 residues. CDR3: CASSLDHRTNSPLHF. The DNA of the CDR3 is TGTGCCAGCAGCTTAGACCACAGGACTAATTCACCCCTCCACTTT.

J is TRBJ2-7 and V is TRBV20-1; tentatively, D is TRBD1 (5 bases). The V end lost 5 bases, the J end lost 2 bases, and 16 bases lay between the germline ends. CDR3 length equals 14 residues. Germline-derived CDR1 and CDR2 are DFQATT and SNEGSKA (reference sequence). The CDR3 here is CSAETDGKTYEQYF. The CDR3, as DNA: TGCAGTGCTGAGACAGACGGCAAGACCTACGAGCAGTACTTC.

This clonotype was seen many times. The CDR3 loop reads CAISEGLEKQYF. CDR3 nucleotides: TGTGCCATCAGTGAGGGGTTGGAGAAGCAGTACTTC. V is TRBV10-3 and J is TRBJ2-7; D call uncertain. The CDR3 is made up of 12 amino acids. Germline V gene lookup returns CDR1 ENHRY and CDR2 SYGVKD. V was trimmed by 2 bases and J by 8 bases, leaving 10 bases between them.

This clonotype has a count of ten or more. A much larger clone differs by one base, so this may be a read error. V usage is TRBV11-2 and J usage is TRBJ1-1, with D unresolved. Germline V CDR1 and CDR2: SGHAT, FQNNGV. The CDR3 has 13 residues. V was pared by 1 base and J by 1 base, with 4 bases between. For the CDR3, the DNA is TGTGCCAGCAGCTTAGGAACGAACACTGAAGCTTTCTTT. Protein product: CASSLGTNTEAFF.

The chain links TRBV18 to TRBJ2-1; TRBD1 aligns across 7 bases. Germline V CDR1 and CDR2: KGHSH, LQKENI. This CDR3 comprises 15 residues. V was clipped by 5 bases and J by 2 bases; unmatched bases: 6. CDR3 DNA sequence: TGTGCCAGCTCAATTGGGACAGCCACCTACAATGAGCAGTTCTTC. It specifies CASSIGTATYNEQFF.

This clonotype was counted ten times or more. This rearrangement joins TRBV7-2 to TRBJ2-6; the match to TRBD2 covers 10 bases. The V segment lost 5 bases and the J segment 0 bases; nucleotides outside the gene matches: 7. Germline V gene sequence: CDR1 SGHTA, CDR2 FQGNSA. The CDR3 is 18 residues long. CDR3 sequence: CASSPAGGLLSGANVLTF. The CDR3 region has the DNA TGTGCCAGCAGCCCAGCGGGGGGGCTACTCTCTGGGGCCAACGTCCTGACTTTC.

This clonotype has a count of ten or more. V usage is TRBV6-5 and J usage is TRBJ1-1; 7 bases align to TRBD1. Trimming removed 6 bases from V and 5 bases from J; junction bases left unmatched: 3. The CDR3 is made up of 12 amino acids. The germline CDR1 and CDR2 sequences are MNHEY and SVGAGI. This chain's CDR3 is CASSHRGTEAFF. In DNA, the CDR3 is TGTGCCAGCAGCCACAGGGGTACTGAAGCTTTCTTT.

This clonotype occurred many times. The V gene is TRBV7-9, the J gene TRBJ2-3; 10 bases map to TRBD2. The ends lost 4 bases at V and 4 bases at J; junction bases unmatched: 2. In germline, CDR1 is SEHNR, CDR2 FQNEAQ (reference sequence). The CDR3 sequence is 14 residues long. CDR3 amino acids: CASSSGLAADTQYF. In DNA form, the CDR3 reads TGTGCCAGCAGCTCCGGACTAGCGGCAGATACGCAGTATTTT.

There are many counts of this clonotype. CDR3 sequence: CASSLIGTGSYNEQFF. Written as DNA, the CDR3 is TGTGCCAGCAGCTTGATCGGGACAGGGAGCTACAATGAGCAGTTCTTC. This chain connects TRBV5-6 to TRBJ2-1, with TRBD1 matching over 9 bases. The CDR3 has 16 amino acids. The V gene's germline CDR1 is SGHDT and CDR2 YYEEEE. With V trimmed by 1 base and J by 3 bases, 5 bases remained unmatched.

This clonotype was seen ten or more times. The gene calls are TRBV5-1 and TRBJ2-1, with 8 bases identical to TRBD1. Germline CDR1 is SGHRS and CDR2 is YFSETQ. Trimming at V came to 4 bases and at J to 6 bases, leaving 9 bases not matched to a gene. The length of the CDR3 is 15 residues. CDR3 bases: TGCGCCAGCAGCCCGAGGACAGGGTTTGGCAATGAGCAGTTCTTC. Amino acid sequence: CASSPRTGFGNEQFF.

A word on this clonotype: This may be a read error: a much more frequent sequence differs by one nucleotide. The chain carries TRBV20-1 and TRBJ2-3; D possibly corresponds to TRBD2 (6 bases). The CDR3 length is 15 residues. Germline-derived CDR1 and CDR2 are DFQATT and SNEGSKA (reference sequence). CDR3 sequence reads: CNARPPGGEVNTQYF. For the CDR3, the DNA is TGCAATGCTAGACCCCCTGGAGGGGAAGTAAATACGCAGTATTTT.

This clonotype has just a few counts. The chain uses TRBV15 and TRBJ2-7, with D possibly being TRBD1 or TRBD2 (5 bases each). Germline lookup yields CDR1 LNHNV and CDR2 YYDKDF (reference sequence). CDR3 length equals 15 residues. V lost 3 bases and J 7 bases, leaving 19 bases between the germline ends. The CDR3 nucleotides read TGTGCCACCAGCAGGGCAGGCGCAGGGACCTTAGAGCAGTACTTC. The encoded protein is CATSRAGAGTLEQYF.

This clonotype was found a few times. The chain employs TRBV4-2 and TRBJ2-5; 8 bases are shared with TRBD2. The CDR3 has 14 residues. The V and J ends lost 8 bases and 2 bases, in that order; junction bases with no gene match: 7. Germline-derived CDR1 and CDR2 are LGHNA and YNFKEQ. The CDR3 protein is CASGRAGGQETQYF. The CDR3 DNA reads TGTGCCAGCGGGAGGGCGGGGGGACAAGAGACCCAGTACTTC.

This clonotype was detected a few times. The chain carries TRBV7-3 and TRBJ2-1, with TRBD2 matching over 11 bases. V trimming: 5 bases; J trimming: 5 bases; junction bases outside the gene matches: 5. Germline lookup yields CDR1 SGHTA and CDR2 FQGTGA. The CDR3 spans 15 residues. Written as DNA, the CDR3 is TGTGCCAGCAGCACCGGACTAGCGGGTAACAATGAGCAGTTCTTC. Protein sequence: CASSTGLAGNNEQFF.

This clonotype was found a few times. The chain joins TRBV6-5 to TRBJ1-2; tentative D call: TRBD1 (6 bases). Trimming removed 6 bases at V and 4 bases at J, with 18 bases between. CDR1 is MNHEY, CDR2 SVGAGI, per germline. This CDR3 region has 15 residues. The CDR3 DNA reads TGTGCCAGCAGGGCTTACCCGGACAGCCGCTATGGCTACACCTTC. Its protein product is CASRAYPDSRYGYTF.

This clonotype was observed a few times. J is TRBJ2-3 and V is TRBV21-1; the table calls TRBD2, which could not be checked here. TRBV21-1 constitutes a pseudogene. The CDR3 is made up of 19 amino acids. CDR3 sequence: CASSSLGTSGFTSTDTQYF. The CDR3 nucleotides are TGTGCCAGCAGCTCATTGGGGACTAGCGGGTTTACGAGCACAGATACGCAGTATTTT.

This clonotype has at least ten counts. The chain couples TRBV29-1 to TRBJ2-1, with a possible D match to TRBD1 (5 bases). The CDR3 is 13 residues long. CDR1 SQVTM and CDR2 ANQGSEA come from the germline V gene. Trimming shortened V by 3 bases and J by 9 bases, and 15 bases separated the two germline ends. In nucleotides, the CDR3 is TGCAGCGTTGATCGTCGGCAGGGCAGTGAGCAGTTCTTC. It specifies CSVDRRQGSEQFF.

This clonotype was observed a handful of times. One end of the junction fails to match germline, which may point to a read error. V and J are TRBV29-1 and TRBJ2-4, with D possibly matching TRBD2 (7 bases). Germline-derived CDR1 and CDR2 are SQVTM and ANQGSEA. The CDR3 contains 16 residues. CDR3 sequence: CSVRNREGYAKTIQYF. CDR3 bases: TGCAGCGTCCGAAACAGGGAGGGATATGCCAAAACCATTCAGTACTTC.

Only a few counts were recorded for this clonotype. The chain has TRBV20-1 and TRBJ2-1; 12 bases are shared with TRBD2. Trimming removed 5 bases from V and 6 bases from J; junction bases left unmatched: 11. Germline V gives CDR1 DFQATT, CDR2 SNEGSKA (reference sequence). This CDR3 spans 16 amino acids. The CDR3 sequence: CSAQLAGGPRSNEQFF. As DNA, the CDR3 is TGCAGTGCTCAGCTAGCGGGAGGGCCTCGGAGCAATGAGCAGTTCTTC.

This clonotype was counted ten times or more. V and J are TRBV4-2 and TRBJ2-7; 8 bases map to TRBD2. Germline trimming cut 6 bases from V and 2 bases from J; bases unmatched to any gene: 9. The CDR3 is made up of 15 amino acids. Germline V gives CDR1 LGHNA, CDR2 YNFKEQ. The CDR3 nucleotides are TGTGCCAGCAGTTCGGTCTCGGGACTAGCCTACGAGCAGTACTTC. Its translation is CASSSVSGLAYEQYF.

The J gene is TRBJ2-7, the V gene TRBV5-1; D gene ambiguous. CDR3 length: 12 amino acids. The V gene lost 0 bases and the J gene lost 2 bases, with 3 bases spanning the gap. Per germline, CDR1 SGHRS and CDR2 YFSETQ. The CDR3 region has the DNA TGCGCCAGCAGCTTGGAGCCCTACGAGCAGTACTTC. This codes for CASSLEPYEQYF. Full variable domain (outside the CDR3, taken from reference TRBV5-1 and TRBJ2-7): KAGVTQTPRYLIKTRGQQVTLSCSPISGHRSVSWYQQTPGQGLQFLFEYFSETQRNKGNFPGRFSGRQFSNSRSEMNVSTLELGDSALYLCASSLEPYEQYFGPGTRLTVT.

This clonotype was observed many times. V gene TRBV12-3 or TRBV12-4 combines with J gene TRBJ2-1, with TRBD2 matching 11 bases. The CDR3 is 14 amino acids. J lost 4 bases, V lost 5 bases, and 1 base had no gene match. The CDR3 loop reads CASSTSGGYNEQFF. The CDR3 DNA reads as TGTGCCAGCAGTACTAGCGGGGGTTACAATGAGCAGTTCTTC.

The rearrangement uses TRBV5-1 and TRBJ2-5; TRBD2 might be the D (6 bases). The CDR3 loop spans 13 amino acids. The V gene lost 4 bases and the J gene lost 4 bases, with 11 bases spanning the gap. The germline V gene has CDR1 SGHRS and CDR2 YFSETQ. CDR3 region: CASSRGSGETQYF. CDR3 nucleotides: TGCGCCAGCAGCCGAGGTAGCGGAGAGACCCAGTACTTC.

This clonotype appeared many times. The chain employs TRBV2 and TRBJ1-5; 9 bases fit TRBD1. The CDR3 has 12 amino acids. V shed 9 bases and J 4 bases; nucleotides not matched to a gene: 1. The germline V gene has CDR1 SNHLY and CDR2 FYNNEI. The CDR3 DNA follows: TGTGCCAGTGGACAGGGGAATCAGCCCCAGCATTTT. Protein sequence: CASGQGNQPQHF.